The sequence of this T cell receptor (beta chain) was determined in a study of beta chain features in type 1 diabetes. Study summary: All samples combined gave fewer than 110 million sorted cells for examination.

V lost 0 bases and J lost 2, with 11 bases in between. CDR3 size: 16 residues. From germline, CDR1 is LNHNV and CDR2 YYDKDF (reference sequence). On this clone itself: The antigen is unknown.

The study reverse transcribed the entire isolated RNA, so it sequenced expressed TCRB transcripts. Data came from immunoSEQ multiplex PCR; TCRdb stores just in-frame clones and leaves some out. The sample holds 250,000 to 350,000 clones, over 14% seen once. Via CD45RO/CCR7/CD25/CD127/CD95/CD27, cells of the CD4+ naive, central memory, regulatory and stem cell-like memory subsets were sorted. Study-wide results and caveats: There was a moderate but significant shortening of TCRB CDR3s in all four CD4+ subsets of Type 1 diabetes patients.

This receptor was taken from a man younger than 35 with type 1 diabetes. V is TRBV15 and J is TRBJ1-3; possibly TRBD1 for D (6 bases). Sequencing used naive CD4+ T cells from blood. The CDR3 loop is CATSREWGRAGNTIYF. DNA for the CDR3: TGTGCCACCAGCAGAGAATGGGGGCGAGCTGGAAACACCATATATTTT.